These 30 T cell receptor beta chains were sequenced from one sample in a study of PD-1 blockade in classical Hodgkin lymphoma. TCRdb's table, derived via immunoSEQ multiplex PCR, lists solely in-frame clones and lacks some. The sample has roughly 100,000 clones, around 93% seen once; the top ten hold around 2%. Time point: cycle 4 day 1 (C4D1), after more than five weeks of nivolumab. Relapses following autologous stem cell transplantation were seen in all patients, with brentuximab vedotin exposure varying. The input for sequencing was peripheral blood mononuclear cells (PBMCs), taken before the fourth cycle of nivolumab. These receptor sequences come from a human donor with classical Hodgkin lymphoma.

V is TRBV6-5 and J is TRBJ1-1; TRBD1 aligns across 8 bases. The CDR3 sequence is 16 residues long. Looked up from germline, CDR1 is MNHEY and CDR2 is SVGAGI. V dropped 2 bases and J dropped 1; count of bases not matched to a gene: 6. The CDR3 coding sequence is TGTGCCAGCAGTTACCAGCAGGGGGCTTGGAACACTGAAGCTTTCTTT. This codes for CASSYQQGAWNTEAFF.

CDR3 amino acids: CASSFPWEDGYTF. The CDR3 coding sequence is TGTGCCAGCAGTTTTCCGTGGGAGGATGGCTACACCTTC. The rearrangement links TRBV6-5 to TRBJ1-2; D not certain. CDR1 is MNHEY, CDR2 SVGAGI, per germline. The CDR3 is 13 residues long. V was shortened by 4 bases and J by 6 bases, with 12 bases between the two germline ends.

In the case of this clone: This sample includes further DNA sequences coding for the same CDR3. Here the CDR3 reads CSVGEYEQYF. The CDR3 nucleotides read TGCAGCGTTGGCGAGTACGAGCAGTACTTC. The V and J genes are TRBV29-1 and TRBJ2-7; D call uncertain. Germline assignment: CDR1 SQVTM and CDR2 ANQGSEA. This CDR3 has 10 amino acids. Trimming left V 4 bases short and J 4 bases short, with 5 bases between.

The chain recombines TRBV10-3 with TRBJ1-3; D remains unclear. This CDR3 is built from 13 residues. Germline V CDR1 and CDR2: ENHRY, SYGVKD. V was pared by 6 bases and J by 0 bases, with 6 bases between. The CDR3 loop is CAISGSSGNTIYF. The CDR3 DNA is TGTGCCATCAGCGGGTCCTCTGGAAACACCATATATTTT.

The chain combines TRBV15 with TRBJ2-7; D uncertain. Trimming cost V 0 bases and J 3 bases, with 9 bases left between them. This CDR3 has 14 residues. Germline lookup yields CDR1 LNHNV and CDR2 YYDKDF (reference sequence). The CDR3 spells CATSRDRGRYEQYF. The CDR3 region has the DNA TGTGCCACCAGCAGAGATCGTGGCCGCTACGAGCAGTACTTC.

The chain has TRBV12-5 and TRBJ2-7; D might be TRBD1 or TRBD2, each matching 5 bases. V was pared by 5 bases and J by 4 bases, with 9 bases between. CDR1 is LGHNT and CDR2 is FRNRAP in the germline V gene. CDR3 length: 12 amino acids. The CDR3 sequence is CASGGDRYEQYF. For the CDR3, the DNA is TGTGCTAGTGGTGGGGACCGGTACGAGCAGTACTTC. Full variable domain (outside the CDR3, taken from reference TRBV12-5 and TRBJ2-7): DARVTQTPRHKVTEMGQEVTMRCQPILGHNTVFWYRQTMMQGLELLAYFRNRAPLDDSGMPKDRFSAEMPDATLATLKIQPSEPRDSAVYFCASGGDRYEQYFGPGTRLTVT.

V gene TRBV5-1 combines with J gene TRBJ2-1; D not certain. V lost 1 base and J lost 8, with 7 bases in between. CDR1 and CDR2 from the germline V gene are SGHRS and YFSETQ. The CDR3 totals 12 residues. As DNA, the CDR3 is TGCGCCAGCAGCTTGTTTTTCGATGAGCAGTTCTTC. Translated, it gives CASSLFFDEQFF.

CDR3 in amino acids: CASSLSPGPFPDTQYF. In DNA, the CDR3 is TGTGCCAGCAGTTTATCGCCAGGGCCGTTCCCAGATACGCAGTATTTT. The chain has TRBV27 and TRBJ2-3; weak D call: TRBD1 (5 bases). This CDR3 contains 16 residues. Per the germline V gene, CDR1 is MNHEY and CDR2 is SMNVEV (reference sequence). V lost 0 bases, J lost 4 bases, and 14 bases lay in between.

The J gene is TRBJ1-6, the V gene TRBV30, with TRBD1 matching over 7 bases. V lost 4 bases to trimming and J lost 7 bases; unmatched junction nucleotides: 7. The V gene's germline CDR1 is GTSNPN and CDR2 SVGIG (reference sequence). The CDR3 length is 14 residues. The chain's CDR3 is CAWNAGTVNSPLHF. The CDR3 nucleotides are TGTGCCTGGAACGCCGGGACAGTCAATTCACCCCTCCACTTT.

The V gene is TRBV9, the J gene TRBJ2-1; TRBD1 matches 9 bases. The germline CDR1 and CDR2 sequences are SGDLS and YYNGEE. The CDR3 has 15 amino acids. The junction had 6 bases not matched to a gene; V was cut back by 4 bases and J by 4 bases. CDR3: CASSIGGQGYNEQFF. The CDR3 nucleotides read TGTGCCAGCAGCATAGGGGGACAGGGTTACAATGAGCAGTTCTTC.

The J gene is TRBJ1-5, the V gene TRBV19; D is undetermined. The CDR3 length is 14 residues. Trimming stripped 2 bases from V and 3 bases from J, with 8 bases between. Germline CDR1 LNHDA, CDR2 SQIVND (reference sequence). CDR3 region: CASSIWGSNQPQHF. DNA of the CDR3: TGTGCCAGTAGTATATGGGGATCCAATCAGCCCCAGCATTTT.

The rearrangement links TRBV2 to TRBJ2-1, with D possibly being TRBD1 (6 bases). The CDR3 extends over 14 amino acids. The V end was cut by 4 bases, the J end by 4 bases, with 11 bases between. Germline lookup yields CDR1 SNHLY and CDR2 FYNNEI. CDR3 in DNA: TGTGCCAGCAGTGTGGTAGGGGGATACAATGAGCAGTTCTTC. Its protein is CASSVVGGYNEQFF.

The chain couples TRBV30 to TRBJ2-2, with 11 bases fitting TRBD2. The CDR3 consists of 16 residues. The germline gives CDR1 GTSNPN, CDR2 SVGIG (reference sequence). Unmatched junction bases numbered 2, after V lost 2 bases and J lost 0 bases. The CDR3 coding sequence is TGTGCCTGGAGTTCGGGACTAGCGGCGAACACCGGGGAGCTGTTTTTT. Residues: CAWSSGLAANTGELFF.

The chain carries TRBV7-2 and TRBJ2-7; the D gene is possibly TRBD2 (10 bases). The V gene lost 5 bases and the J gene lost 4 bases, with 30 bases spanning the gap. Germline-derived CDR1 and CDR2 are SGHTA and FQGNSA. The CDR3 consists of 19 residues. CDR3 residues: CASSKQGAASGRYLYEQYF. Written as DNA, the CDR3 is TGTGCCAGCAGCAAACAGGGGGCGGCTAGCGGGAGATACTTGTACGAGCAGTACTTC. Combining the CDR3 with reference TRBV7-2 and TRBJ2-7 gives the whole variable domain GAGVSQSPSNKVTEKGKDVELRCDPISGHTALYWYRQSLGQGLEFLIYFQGNSAPDKSGLPSDRFSAERTGGSVSTLTIQRTQQEDSAVYLCASSKQGAASGRYLYEQYFGPGTRLTVT.

V usage is TRBV28 and J usage is TRBJ1-3; no firm D call. CDR3 length: 13 residues. CDR1 is MDHEN, CDR2 SYDVKM, per germline. Trimming removed 5 bases at V and 5 bases at J, with 10 bases between. The CDR3 DNA is TGTGCCAGCAGTCCGTACGGTCGAAACACCATATATTTT. Translation gives CASSPYGRNTIYF.

V is TRBV5-1 and J is TRBJ2-7, with TRBD2 matching over 9 bases. The germline CDR1 and CDR2 sequences are SGHRS and YFSETQ. Trimming removed 0 bases from V and 1 base from J; junction bases left unmatched: 5. The CDR3 runs to 16 residues. The CDR3 protein is CASSLDPSGISYEQYF. In DNA, the CDR3 is TGCGCCAGCAGCTTGGATCCTAGCGGGATTTCCTACGAGCAGTACTTC.

The gene calls are TRBV5-6 and TRBJ1-1; D remains unclear. The germline V and J ends were trimmed by 2 bases and 5 bases, with 7 bases remaining between them. CDR1 and CDR2 (germline): SGHDT, YYEEEE. The CDR3 loop spans 12 amino acids. CDR3 DNA: TGTGCCAGCAGCTTCCAGGTGACTGAAGCTTTCTTT. Protein product: CASSFQVTEAFF.

The V and J genes are TRBV10-3 and TRBJ1-1; D gene ambiguous. V lost 11 bases and J 11 bases, leaving 12 bases between the germline ends. CDR3 length: 9 residues. Germline CDR1 is ENHRY and CDR2 is SYGVKD. CDR3 bases: TGTGCCCCGAGGCGGAGGGCTTTCTTT. It codes for CAPRRRAFF.

The rearrangement links TRBV11-2 to TRBJ1-1; D is unclear. The CDR3 is 15 residues long. Germline loops: CDR1 SGHAT, CDR2 FQNNGV. Trimming stripped 2 bases from V and 0 bases from J, with 10 bases between. Written as DNA, the CDR3 is TGTGCCAGCAGCTTATATTCGGCAGTGAACACTGAAGCTTTCTTT. Its translation is CASSLYSAVNTEAFF.

In this sample, this clone turned up a few times. The genes are TRBV2 and TRBJ2-4; 11 bases match TRBD2. This CDR3 spans 14 amino acids. V was clipped by 5 bases and J by 6 bases; unmatched bases: 3. Germline V lookup: CDR1 SNHLY, CDR2 FYNNEI. The CDR3: CASSPGTSGNIQYF. The CDR3 coding sequence is TGTGCCAGCAGTCCTGGGACTAGCGGAAACATTCAGTACTTC. Variable domain in full (rest from reference TRBV2 and TRBJ2-4): EPEVTQTPSHQVTQMGQEVILRCVPISNHLYFYWYRQILGQKVEFLVSFYNNEISEKSEIFDDQFSVERPDGSNFTLKIRSTKLEDSAMYFCASSPGTSGNIQYFGAGTRLSVL.

The gene calls are TRBV30 and TRBJ2-7, with 10 positions matching TRBD2. CDR1 and CDR2 (germline): GTSNPN, SVGIG (reference sequence). The CDR3 runs 13 residues. The V segment lost 4 bases and the J segment 6 bases; nucleotides outside the gene matches: 6. The CDR3 protein is CAWTGLAGVEQYF. The CDR3 nucleotides are TGTGCCTGGACTGGTCTAGCGGGAGTCGAGCAGTACTTC.

The V call is TRBV29-1, the J call TRBJ1-1; D remains unclear. Germline V CDR1 and CDR2: SQVTM, ANQGSEA. The CDR3 contains 14 residues. Trimming stripped 5 bases from V and 1 base from J, with 14 bases between. CDR3 in amino acids: CSVFQDPENTEAFF. The CDR3 region has the DNA TGCAGCGTTTTCCAAGACCCAGAGAACACTGAAGCTTTCTTT.

This clone was detected a few times. The gene calls are TRBV28 and TRBJ1-5; no definite D call. This CDR3 has 13 amino acids. Looked up from germline, CDR1 is MDHEN and CDR2 is SYDVKM. Trimming removed 6 bases from V and 4 bases from J, with 10 bases in between. Here the CDR3 reads CASRSLGNQPQHF. Here the CDR3 DNA reads TGTGCCAGCAGATCGCTCGGGAATCAGCCCCAGCATTTT.

The V call is TRBV23-1, the J call TRBJ1-1; the D gene is possibly TRBD1 (6 bases). TRBV23-1 is designated an ORF whose function remains uncertain. Trimming stripped 6 bases from V and 5 bases from J, with 22 bases between. CDR3 length: 16 residues. In DNA form, the CDR3 reads TGCGCCAGCAGCCCTCCGTTTGGCAGGGGTGGAACTGAAGCTTTCTTT. Translated, it gives CASSPPFGRGGTEAFF.

The chain links TRBV5-1 to TRBJ2-4; 8 bases are a match to TRBD2. The CDR3 has 15 amino acids. Trimming at V came to 6 bases and at J to 7 bases, leaving 12 bases not matched to a gene. Germline V lookup: CDR1 SGHRS, CDR2 YFSETQ. The CDR3 here is CASNEREWGQNIQYF. For the CDR3, the DNA is TGCGCCAGCAATGAGCGGGAGTGGGGGCAGAACATTCAGTACTTC.

DNA of the CDR3: TGTGCCATAGTGGGACAGGGTCTCAATGAGCAGTTCTTC. It specifies CAIVGQGLNEQFF. This chain uses TRBV2 with TRBJ2-1, with TRBD1 matching 9 bases. The germline gives CDR1 SNHLY, CDR2 FYNNEI. J lost 6 bases, V lost 10 bases, and 7 bases had no gene match. The CDR3 runs 13 residues. The whole variable domain, remainder taken from reference TRBV2 and TRBJ2-1, is EPEVTQTPSHQVTQMGQEVILRCVPISNHLYFYWYRQILGQKVEFLVSFYNNEISEKSEIFDDQFSVERPDGSNFTLKIRSTKLEDSAMYFCAIVGQGLNEQFFGPGTRLTVL.

In this sample, this clone turned up once. This chain links TRBV5-4 with TRBJ2-7; D not resolved. CDR1 is SGHNT, CDR2 YYREEE, per germline (reference sequence). CDR3 length: 13 residues. Trimming cost V 2 bases and J 7 bases, with 13 bases left between them. CDR3 sequence reads: CASSLSPGAEQYF. The CDR3 bases are TGTGCCAGCAGCTTAAGTCCTGGTGCGGAGCAGTACTTC.

V usage is TRBV28 and J usage is TRBJ1-2, with a possible D match to TRBD1 (5 bases). The CDR3 sequence is 16 residues long. Per the germline V gene, CDR1 is MDHEN and CDR2 is SYDVKM. V was clipped by 4 bases and J by 7 bases, with 22 bases between them. This CDR3 reads CASSWGGRLNSRGYTF. CDR3 nucleotide sequence: TGTGCCAGCAGTTGGGGGGGACGTCTTAATTCCCGTGGCTACACCTTC.

Here the CDR3 reads CASSVRVGNEQFF. DNA for the CDR3: TGTGCCAGCAGTGTACGGGTTGGGAATGAGCAGTTCTTC. The chain combines TRBV6-1 with TRBJ2-1; D unclear. This CDR3 is 13 amino acids long. V shed 4 bases and J shed 7 bases, with 11 bases lying between them. CDR1 and CDR2 from the germline V gene are MNHNS and SASEGT.

The rearrangement uses TRBV6-5 and TRBJ1-1, with a weak D call TRBD1 (6 bases). The CDR3 sequence is 15 residues long. With 5 bases removed from V and 4 bases from J, the gap between germline ends came to 17 bases. Germline-derived CDR1 and CDR2 are MNHEY and SVGAGI. DNA of the CDR3: TGTGCCAGCAGTAAAAAGCCCACAGGGTTCACTGAAGCTTTCTTT. It codes for CASSKKPTGFTEAFF.